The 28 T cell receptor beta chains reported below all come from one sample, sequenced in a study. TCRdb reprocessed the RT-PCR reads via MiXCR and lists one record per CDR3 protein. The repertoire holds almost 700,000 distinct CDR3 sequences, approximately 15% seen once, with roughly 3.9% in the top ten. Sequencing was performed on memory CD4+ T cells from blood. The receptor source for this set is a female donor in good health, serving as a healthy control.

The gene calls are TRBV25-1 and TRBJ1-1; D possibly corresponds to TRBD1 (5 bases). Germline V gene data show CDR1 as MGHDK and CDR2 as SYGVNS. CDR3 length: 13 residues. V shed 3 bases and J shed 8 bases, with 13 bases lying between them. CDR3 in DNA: TGTGCCAGCAGTGAGGCCTCAGGGCCCGAAGCTTTCTTT. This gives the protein CASSEASGPEAFF.

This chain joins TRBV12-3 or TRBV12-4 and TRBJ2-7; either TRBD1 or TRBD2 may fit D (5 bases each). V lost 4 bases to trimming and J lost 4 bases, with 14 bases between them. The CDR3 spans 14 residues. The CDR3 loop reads CASSSSRDLYEQYF. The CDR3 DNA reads TGTGCCAGCAGTTCGTCCCGGGACCTTTACGAGCAGTACTTC.

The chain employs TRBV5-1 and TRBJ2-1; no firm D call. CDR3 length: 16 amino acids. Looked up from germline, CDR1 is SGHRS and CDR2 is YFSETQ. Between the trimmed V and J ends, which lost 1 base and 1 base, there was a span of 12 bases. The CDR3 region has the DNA TGCGCCAGCAGCTTGCAATCGCCCGGGTCCTACAATGAGCAGTTCTTC. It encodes CASSLQSPGSYNEQFF. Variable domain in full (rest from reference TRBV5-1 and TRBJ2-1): KAGVTQTPRYLIKTRGQQVTLSCSPISGHRSVSWYQQTPGQGLQFLFEYFSETQRNKGNFPGRFSGRQFSNSRSEMNVSTLELGDSALYLCASSLQSPGSYNEQFFGPGTRLTVL.

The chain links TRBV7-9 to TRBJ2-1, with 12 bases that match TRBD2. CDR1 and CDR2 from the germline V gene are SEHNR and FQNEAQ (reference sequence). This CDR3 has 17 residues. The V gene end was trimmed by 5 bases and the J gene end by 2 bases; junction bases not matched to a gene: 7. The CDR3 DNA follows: TGTGCCAGCAGCCCGCAAGGACTAGCGGGAACCTACAATGAGCAGTTCTTC. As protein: CASSPQGLAGTYNEQFF.

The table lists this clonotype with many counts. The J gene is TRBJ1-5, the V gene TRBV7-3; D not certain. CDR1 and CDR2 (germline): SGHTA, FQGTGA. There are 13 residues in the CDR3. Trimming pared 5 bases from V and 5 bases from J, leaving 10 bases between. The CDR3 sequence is CASSIGMDQPQHF. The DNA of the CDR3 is TGTGCCAGCAGCATAGGAATGGATCAGCCCCAGCATTTT.

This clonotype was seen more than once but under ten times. The CDR3, as DNA: TGTGCCAGCAGTGATGGTGGCAGGGCCTACTACAATGAGCAGTTCTTC. It translates to CASSDGGRAYYNEQFF. The chain recombines TRBV6-4 with TRBJ2-1; D may be TRBD1 (5 bases). The CDR3 is made up of 16 amino acids. Germline assignment: CDR1 MRHNA and CDR2 SNTAGT. Trimming cost V 3 bases and J 3 bases, with 15 bases left between them.

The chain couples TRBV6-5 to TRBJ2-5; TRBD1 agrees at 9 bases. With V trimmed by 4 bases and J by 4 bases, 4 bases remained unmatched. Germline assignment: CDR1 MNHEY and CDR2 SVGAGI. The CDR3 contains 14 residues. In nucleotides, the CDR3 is TGTGCCAGCAGTTGGTCGACAGGGGGAGAGACCCAGTACTTC. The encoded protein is CASSWSTGGETQYF.

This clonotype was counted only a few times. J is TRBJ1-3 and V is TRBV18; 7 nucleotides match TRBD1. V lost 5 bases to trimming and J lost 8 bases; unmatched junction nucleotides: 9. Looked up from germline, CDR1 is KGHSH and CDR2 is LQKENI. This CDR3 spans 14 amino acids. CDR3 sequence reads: CASSSRDSPYTIYF. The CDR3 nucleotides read TGTGCCAGCTCATCCCGGGACAGCCCTTACACCATATATTTT.

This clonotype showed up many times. CDR3 in DNA: TGTGCCAGCAGCTTGTTTCGAGTCGGCTACACCTTC. Protein sequence: CASSLFRVGYTF. The gene calls are TRBV5-6 and TRBJ1-2; unclear D gene. The CDR3 length is 12 residues. Deletions cut 1 base from V and 8 bases from J, with 9 bases between. Germline lookup yields CDR1 SGHDT and CDR2 YYEEEE.

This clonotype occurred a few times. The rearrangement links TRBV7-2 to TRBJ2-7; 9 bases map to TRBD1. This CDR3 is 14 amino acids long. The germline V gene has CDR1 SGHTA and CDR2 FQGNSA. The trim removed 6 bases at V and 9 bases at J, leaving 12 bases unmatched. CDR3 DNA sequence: TGTGCCAGCAGTTCGGGACAGGGCAACTTGGGGCAGTACTTC. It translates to CASSSGQGNLGQYF.

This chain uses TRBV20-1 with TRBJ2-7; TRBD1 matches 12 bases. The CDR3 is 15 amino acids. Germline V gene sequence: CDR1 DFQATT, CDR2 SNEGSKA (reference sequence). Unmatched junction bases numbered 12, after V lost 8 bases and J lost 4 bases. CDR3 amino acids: CSTGNRDRGLYEQYF. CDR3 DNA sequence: TGCAGTACCGGGAACCGGGACAGGGGGCTTTACGAGCAGTACTTC.

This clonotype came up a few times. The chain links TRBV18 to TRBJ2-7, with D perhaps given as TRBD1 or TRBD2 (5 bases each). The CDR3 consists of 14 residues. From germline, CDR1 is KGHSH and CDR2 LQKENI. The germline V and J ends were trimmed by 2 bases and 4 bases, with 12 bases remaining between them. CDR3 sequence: CASSPEGRAYEQYF. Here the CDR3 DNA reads TGTGCCAGCTCACCAGAGGGCAGGGCTTACGAGCAGTACTTC.

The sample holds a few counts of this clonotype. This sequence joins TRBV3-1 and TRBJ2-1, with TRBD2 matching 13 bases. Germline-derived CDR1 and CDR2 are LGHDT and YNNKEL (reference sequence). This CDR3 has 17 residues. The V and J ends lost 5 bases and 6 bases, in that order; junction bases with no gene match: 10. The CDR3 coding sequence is TGTGCCAGCAGCTTTGGACTAGCGGGAGAATTGGGCAATGAGCAGTTCTTC. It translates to CASSFGLAGELGNEQFF.

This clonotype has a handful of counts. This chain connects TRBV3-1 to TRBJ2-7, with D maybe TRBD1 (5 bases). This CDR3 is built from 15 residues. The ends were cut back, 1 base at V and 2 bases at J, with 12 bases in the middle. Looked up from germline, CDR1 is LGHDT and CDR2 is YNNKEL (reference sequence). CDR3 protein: CASSQGPGHTYEQYF. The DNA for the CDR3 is TGTGCCAGCAGCCAAGGACCTGGACATACCTACGAGCAGTACTTC.

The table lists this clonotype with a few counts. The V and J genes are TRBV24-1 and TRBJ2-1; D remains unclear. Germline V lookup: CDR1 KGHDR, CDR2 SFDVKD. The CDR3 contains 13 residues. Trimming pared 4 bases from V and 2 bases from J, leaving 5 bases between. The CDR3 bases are TGTGCCACCAGTGACTCACCCTACAATGAGCAGTTCTTC. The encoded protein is CATSDSPYNEQFF.

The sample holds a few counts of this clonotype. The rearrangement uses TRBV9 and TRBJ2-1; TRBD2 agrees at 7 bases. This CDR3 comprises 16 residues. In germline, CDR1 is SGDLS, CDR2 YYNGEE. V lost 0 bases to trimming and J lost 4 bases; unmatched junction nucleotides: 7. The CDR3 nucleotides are TGTGCCAGCAGCGTAGCTACGAGCGGGGAGTACAATGAGCAGTTCTTC. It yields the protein CASSVATSGEYNEQFF.

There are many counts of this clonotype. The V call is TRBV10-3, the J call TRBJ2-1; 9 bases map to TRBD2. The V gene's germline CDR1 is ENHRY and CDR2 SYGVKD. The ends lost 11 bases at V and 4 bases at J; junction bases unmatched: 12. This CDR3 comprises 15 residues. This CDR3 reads CASAKEAGGYNEQFF. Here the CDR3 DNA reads TGTGCCTCCGCAAAAGAGGCGGGGGGGTACAATGAGCAGTTCTTC.

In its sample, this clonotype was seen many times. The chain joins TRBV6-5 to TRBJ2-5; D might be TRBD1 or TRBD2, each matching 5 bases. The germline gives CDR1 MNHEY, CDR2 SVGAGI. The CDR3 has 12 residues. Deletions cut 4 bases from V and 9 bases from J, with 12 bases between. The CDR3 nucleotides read TGTGCCAGCAGTTTGCAGGGAGTCGCCCAGTACTTC. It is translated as CASSLQGVAQYF.

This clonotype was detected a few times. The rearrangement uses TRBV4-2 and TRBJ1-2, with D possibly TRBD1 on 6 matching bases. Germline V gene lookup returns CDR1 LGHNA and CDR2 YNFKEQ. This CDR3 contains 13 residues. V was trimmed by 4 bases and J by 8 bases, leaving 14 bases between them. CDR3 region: CASSRGGGQGYTF. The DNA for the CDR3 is TGTGCCAGCAGCCGAGGGGGGGGCCAGGGCTACACCTTC.

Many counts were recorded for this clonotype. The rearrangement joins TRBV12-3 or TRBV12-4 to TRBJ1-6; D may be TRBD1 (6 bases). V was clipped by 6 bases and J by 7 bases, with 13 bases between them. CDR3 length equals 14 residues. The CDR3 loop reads CASSVQGRNSPLHF. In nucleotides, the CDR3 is TGTGCCAGCAGCGTCCAGGGGAGAAATTCACCCCTCCACTTT.

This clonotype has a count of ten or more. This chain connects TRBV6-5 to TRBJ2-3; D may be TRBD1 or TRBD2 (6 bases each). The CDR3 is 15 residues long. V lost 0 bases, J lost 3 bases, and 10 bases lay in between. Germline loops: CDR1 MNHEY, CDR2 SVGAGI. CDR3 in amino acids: CASSYSGGSTDTQYF. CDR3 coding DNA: TGTGCCAGCAGTTACTCAGGGGGGTCGACAGATACGCAGTATTTT.

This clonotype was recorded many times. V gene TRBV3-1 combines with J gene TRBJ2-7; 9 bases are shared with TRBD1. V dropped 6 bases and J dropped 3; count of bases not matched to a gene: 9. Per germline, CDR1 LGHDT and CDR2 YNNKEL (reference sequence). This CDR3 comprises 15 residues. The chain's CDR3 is CASRHHTGQGYEQYF. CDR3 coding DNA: TGTGCCAGCAGGCATCATACGGGACAGGGCTACGAGCAGTACTTC.

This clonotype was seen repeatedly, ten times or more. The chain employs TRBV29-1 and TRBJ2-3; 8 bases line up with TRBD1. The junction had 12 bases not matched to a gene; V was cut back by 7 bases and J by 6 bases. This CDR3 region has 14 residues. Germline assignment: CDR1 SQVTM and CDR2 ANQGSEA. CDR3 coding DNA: TGCAGCGCCATTGACAGGGGTTTCACTGATACGCAGTATTTT. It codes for CSAIDRGFTDTQYF.

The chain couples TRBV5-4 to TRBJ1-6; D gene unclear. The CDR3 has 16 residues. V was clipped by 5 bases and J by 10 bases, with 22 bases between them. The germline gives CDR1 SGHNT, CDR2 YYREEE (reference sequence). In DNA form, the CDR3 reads TGTGCCAGCAGAGAGGGAAGTTCCCCCTCGGGCTCACCCCTCCACTTT. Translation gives CASREGSSPSGSPLHF.

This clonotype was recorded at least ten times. CDR3 region: CSARFPSGHPYEQYF. CDR3 sequence (DNA): TGCAGTGCTAGATTCCCCTCGGGACACCCCTACGAGCAGTACTTC. The rearrangement links TRBV20-1 to TRBJ2-7; D perhaps matches TRBD1 (6 bases). The germline V gene has CDR1 DFQATT and CDR2 SNEGSKA (reference sequence). Trimming stripped 2 bases from V and 2 bases from J, with 16 bases between. This CDR3 region has 15 residues.

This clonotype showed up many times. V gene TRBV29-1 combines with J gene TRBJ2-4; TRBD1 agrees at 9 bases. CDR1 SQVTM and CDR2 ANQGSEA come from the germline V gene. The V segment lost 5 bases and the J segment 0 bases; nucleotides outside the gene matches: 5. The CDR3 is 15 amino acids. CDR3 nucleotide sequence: TGCAGCGTTTCTCAGGGACAGGGAGCCAAAAACATTCAGTACTTC. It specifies CSVSQGQGAKNIQYF. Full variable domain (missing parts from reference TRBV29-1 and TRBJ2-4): SAVISQKPSRDICQRGTSLTIQCQVDSQVTMMFWYRQQPGQSLTLIATANQGSEATYESGFVIDKFPISRPNLTFSTLTVSNMSPEDSSIYLCSVSQGQGAKNIQYFGAGTRLSVL.

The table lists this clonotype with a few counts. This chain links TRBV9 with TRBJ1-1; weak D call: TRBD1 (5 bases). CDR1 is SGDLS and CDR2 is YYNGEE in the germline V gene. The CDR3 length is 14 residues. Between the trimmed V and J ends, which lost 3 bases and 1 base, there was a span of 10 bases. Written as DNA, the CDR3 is TGTGCCAGCAGCGCCCATGGGGGGAACACTGAAGCTTTCTTT. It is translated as CASSAHGGNTEAFF. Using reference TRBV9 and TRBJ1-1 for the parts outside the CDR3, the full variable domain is DSGVTQTPKHLITATGQRVTLRCSPRSGDLSVYWYQQSLDQGLQFLIQYYNGEERAKGNILERFSAQQFPDLHSELNLSSLELGDSALYFCASSAHGGNTEAFFGQGTRLTVV.

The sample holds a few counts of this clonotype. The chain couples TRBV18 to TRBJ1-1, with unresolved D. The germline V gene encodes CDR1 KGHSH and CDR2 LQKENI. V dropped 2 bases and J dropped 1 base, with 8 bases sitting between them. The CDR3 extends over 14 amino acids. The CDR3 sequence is CASSPVSGNTEAFF. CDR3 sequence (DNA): TGTGCCAGCTCACCAGTTTCCGGGAACACTGAAGCTTTCTTT.